This is a list of T cell receptor beta chains from one sample in a study of Graves' ophthalmopathy and Graves' hyperthyroidism. TCRdb passed the multiplex PCR reads through MiXCR, listing each CDR3 protein once. The sample has 500,000 to 700,000 distinct CDR3 sequences, about two fifths seen once; the top ten hold 4% to 5%. The sequencing sample was made of peripheral blood or thyroid tissue (not recorded which). The receptor source for this set is an adult man with Graves' hyperthyroidism. Both conserved end residues are part of each CDR3. The order of the fields is J gene, D gene, V gene, clone size, CDR3 DNA, CDR3 protein. The D gene is left open where the match is weak. Rows may omit the clone size; those that give it use once, few, many or a size class.

TRBJ2-5,NA,TRBV27,NA,TGTGCCAGCGCCGGAGCTGGAGAGACCCAGTACTTC,CASAGAGETQYF
TRBJ2-2,NA,TRBV5-1,many,TGCGCCAGCAGCAACCCCTCTAACACCGGGGAGCTGTTTTTT,CASSNPSNTGELFF
TRBJ1-4,NA,TRBV2,NA,TGTGCCAGCAGCTTAGTCCCGACAGCAACTAATGAAAAACTGTTTTTT,CASSLVPTATNEKLFF
TRBJ1-5,NA,TRBV10-3,NA,TGTGTCAGCAGAGAAGATGGGTCTAACAATCAGCCCCAGCATTTT,CVSREDGSNNQPQHF
TRBJ1-2,NA,TRBV7-9,NA,TGTGCCAGCAGCTTCCGTGGGGCAGGGGCAAACTATGGCTACACCTTC,CASSFRGAGANYGYTF
TRBJ2-7,NA,TRBV20-1,many,TGCAGTGCTAGAGTGGGGGGAGGTTGGACTGAGCAGTACTTC,CSARVGGGWTEQYF
TRBJ2-6,TRBD2,TRBV7-9,many,TGTGCCAGCAGCTTAGGACTAGCGGGACGTGGGGCCAACGTCCTGACTTTC,CASSLGLAGRGANVLTF
TRBJ1-1,NA,TRBV20-1,many,TGCAGTGCTAGAAGGGTTTCTGAAGCTTTCTTT,CSARRVSEAFF
TRBJ1-1,TRBD1,TRBV5-8,few,TGTGCCAGCAGCCATTTGACAGGGGGGGATACTGAAGCTTTCTTT,CASSHLTGGDTEAFF
TRBJ2-2,TRBD1,TRBV7-2,many,TGTGCCAGCAGCCGAACAGGGGCGAACACCGGGGAGCTGTTTTTT,CASSRTGANTGELFF
TRBJ2-5,TRBD2,TRBV29-1,once,TGCAGCGTTGAAGATCGTACTAGCGTTGAGACCCAGTACTTC,CSVEDRTSVETQYF
TRBJ2-2,TRBD2,TRBV9,many,TGTGCCAGCAGCGCTAGCGGGTCGGACACCGGGGAGCTGTTTTTT,CASSASGSDTGELFF
TRBJ2-3,NA,TRBV24-1,NA,TGTGCCACCAGTGATTTGCGGCAGGAGACAGATGCGCAGTATTTT,CATSDLRQETDAQYF
TRBJ2-6,NA,TRBV29-1,NA,TGCAGCGTTGACGGATTGGGGCAGGGAGGCTTGACTTTC,CSVDGLGQGGLTF
TRBJ2-3,NA,TRBV7-9,NA,TGTGCCAGCAGCCCGACCGCGGTATTCGGGAGAAGGGTTGATACGCAGTATTTT,CASSPTAVFGRRVDTQYF
TRBJ2-2,NA,TRBV12-3/TRBV12-4,many,TGTGCCAGCAGTCGGACAGACACCGGGGAGCTGTTTTTT,CASSRTDTGELFF
TRBJ2-3,NA,TRBV7-2,few,TGTGCCAGCAGCTCCCAAACCGGGACGGGAGGCACAGATACGCAGTATTTT,CASSSQTGTGGTDTQYF
TRBJ1-1,NA,TRBV29-1,many,TGCAGCACGGAACAGGGAGACATGAACACTGAAGCTTTCTTT,CSTEQGDMNTEAFF
TRBJ1-1,NA,TRBV25-1,NA,TGTGCCGGCAGAGTCGGGGAGATAAGCACTGAAGCTTTCTTT,CAGRVGEISTEAFF
TRBJ1-5,NA,TRBV25-1,NA,TGCAGTGCTCCGTCGATCAGGGAACCGAATCAGCCCCAGCATTTT,CSAPSIREPNQPQHF
TRBJ2-5,NA,TRBV24-1,NA,TGTGCCACCAGTGATTTTCTAGCCCAAGGGACCCAGTACTTC,CATSDFLAQGTQYF
TRBJ2-2,NA,TRBV9,many,TGTGCCAGCAGCATCCGGGACGGCACCGGGGAGCTGTTTTTT,CASSIRDGTGELFF